What follows are 28 T cell receptor beta chains derived from one specimen sequenced in a study of beta chain features in type 1 diabetes. The authors reverse transcribed all of the isolated RNA, so sequencing captured expressed TCRB transcripts. TCRdb's table, derived via immunoSEQ multiplex PCR, lists solely in-frame clones and lacks some. The repertoire consists of a few hundred thousand clones, with 27% occurring once and the leading ten covering approximately 4%. Input material: central memory CD4+ T cells from blood. The receptors stem from a young man in good health.

The J gene is TRBJ1-5, the V gene TRBV6-5; D remains ambiguous. The V and J ends lost 4 bases and 4 bases respectively, with 8 bases between them. The CDR3 is 13 residues long. The germline V gene encodes CDR1 MNHEY and CDR2 SVGAGI. The CDR3 spells CASSSQQNQPQHF. CDR3 nucleotides: TGTGCCAGCAGTTCGCAACAAAATCAGCCCCAGCATTTT.

This clone occurred a few times. The chain is built from TRBV5-1 and TRBJ2-1, with a weak D call TRBD2 (5 bases). The CDR3 spans 13 residues. CDR1 and CDR2 from the germline V gene are SGHRS and YFSETQ. V was clipped by 4 bases and J by 9 bases, with 14 bases between them. CDR3 loop: CASSPLISGEQFF. The CDR3 DNA is TGCGCCAGCAGCCCGTTAATAAGCGGTGAGCAGTTCTTC.

In this sample, this clone turned up a few times. The chain carries TRBV29-1 and TRBJ2-5, with 7 bases identical to TRBD1. The J call may not be correct, given that the DNA end is closer to TRBJ2-7. The CDR3 sequence is 13 residues long. Germline CDR1 is SQVTM and CDR2 is ANQGSEA. The CDR3, as DNA: TGCAGCGTTGCATACAGGGGAGAGAACGAGCAGTACTTC. It is translated as CSVAYRGENEQYF.

This clone was detected a few times. The chain uses TRBV4-2 and TRBJ2-2; D unresolved. This CDR3 region has 13 residues. The V and J ends lost 4 bases and 6 bases respectively, with 9 bases between them. Germline CDR1 LGHNA, CDR2 YNFKEQ. The CDR3 DNA follows: TGTGCCAGCAGCCTTCCCTATCCCGGGGAGCTGTTTTTT. Translated, it gives CASSLPYPGELFF.

The CDR3: CAISESLGDSTYEQYF. CDR3 in DNA: TGTGCCATCAGTGAGTCGTTGGGGGACAGTACCTACGAGCAGTACTTC. This chain links TRBV10-3 with TRBJ2-7; 7 nucleotides agree with TRBD1. CDR1 and CDR2 (germline): ENHRY, SYGVKD. V dropped 0 bases and J dropped 2; count of bases not matched to a gene: 7. This CDR3 has 16 amino acids.

On this clone itself: The identical CDR3 is also encoded by other nucleotide sequences in the sample. The chain has TRBV7-9 and TRBJ2-2; no firm D call. The CDR3 contains 12 residues. V was cut by 5 bases and J by 6 bases, with 7 bases left in between. Germline loops: CDR1 SEHNR, CDR2 FQNEAQ (reference sequence). The CDR3 loop reads CASSLTSGELFF. The CDR3 nucleotides are TGTGCCAGCAGCCTCACTTCCGGGGAGCTGTTTTTT.

This clone was found many times. The chain links TRBV6-5 to TRBJ2-1; no reliable D call. From germline, CDR1 is MNHEY and CDR2 SVGAGI. This CDR3 is 11 amino acids long. V was cut by 6 bases and J by 4 bases, with 4 bases left in between. The CDR3 loop is CASRKYNEQFF. The CDR3 DNA reads TGTGCCAGCAGGAAGTACAATGAGCAGTTCTTC.

V usage is TRBV29-1 and J usage is TRBJ2-5; 7 positions agree with TRBD1. Germline V gene data show CDR1 as SQVTM and CDR2 as ANQGSEA. The CDR3 has 14 residues. The junction had 12 bases not matched to a gene; V was cut back by 7 bases and J by 4 bases. The CDR3 DNA reads TGCAGCGCCAAAACCACACAGGGGCCAGAGACCCAGTACTTC. It encodes CSAKTTQGPETQYF.

In regard to this clone: It may be a read error: a sequence one base away is much more abundant. The chain joins TRBV29-1 to TRBJ1-2; D is ambiguous. There are 11 residues in the CDR3. Trimming took 7 bases from V and 8 from J, leaving 14 bases between them. Germline CDR1 is SQVTM and CDR2 is ANQGSEA. CDR3 amino acids: CSGGITEGYTF. CDR3 DNA sequence: TGCAGCGGTGGGATCACCGAGGGCTACACCTTC.

The chain links TRBV6-1 to TRBJ1-2, with TRBD1 as a possible D gene (6 bases). Per germline, CDR1 MNHNS and CDR2 SASEGT. V shed 1 base and J shed 3 bases, with 9 bases lying between them. The CDR3 totals 14 residues. This chain's CDR3 is CASSEGGTHYGYTF. DNA for the CDR3: TGTGCCAGCAGTGAAGGCGGGACACACTATGGCTACACCTTC.

In its sample, this clone was seen a few times. The rearrangement joins TRBV29-1 to TRBJ2-3, with TRBD1 identical over 10 bases. J lost 3 bases, V lost 3 bases, and 3 bases had no gene match. From germline, CDR1 is SQVTM and CDR2 ANQGSEA. The CDR3 length is 14 residues. The CDR3 region is CSVDRTGGTDTQYF. The CDR3 DNA is TGCAGCGTTGATAGGACAGGGGGAACAGATACGCAGTATTTT.

The rearrangement joins TRBV30 to TRBJ2-1; a possible D gene is TRBD2 (5 bases). Between the trimmed V and J ends, which lost 0 bases and 4 bases, there was a span of 13 bases. The CDR3 contains 15 residues. Per germline, CDR1 GTSNPN and CDR2 SVGIG (reference sequence). Written as DNA, the CDR3 is TGTGCCTGGAGTGTATGGGGAGCGAGGTACAATGAGCAGTTCTTC. Encoded protein: CAWSVWGARYNEQFF.

This clone has more than one count but fewer than ten. DNA for the CDR3: TGTGCCAGCAGCGCGCTAGCGGGAGGGCAGTATTTT. It translates to CASSALAGGQYF. The chain carries TRBV7-2 and TRBJ2-3; 11 bases are shared with TRBD2. In germline, CDR1 is SGHTA, CDR2 FQGNSA. The CDR3 length is 12 residues. V was clipped by 5 bases and J by 11 bases; unmatched bases: 3.

The gene calls are TRBV4-3 and TRBJ2-3; D unresolved. Germline V gives CDR1 LGHNA, CDR2 YSLEER. The CDR3 contains 14 residues. The V and J ends lost 5 bases and 7 bases respectively, with 16 bases between them. Here the CDR3 reads CASSRSEGIHTQYF. The CDR3 nucleotides are TGCGCCAGCAGCAGGTCGGAAGGGATACATACGCAGTATTTT.

This clone was detected only a few times. One base away lies a much larger clone, so this may be a sequencing read error. The chain is built from TRBV18 and TRBJ1-1; D call uncertain. Germline V gene sequence: CDR1 KGHSH, CDR2 LQKENI. This CDR3 has 12 amino acids. V was clipped by 7 bases and J by 6 bases, with 12 bases between them. The CDR3 DNA reads TGTGCCAGCTATTTCCGAGCCGCTGAAGCTTTCTTT. It specifies CASYFRAAEAFF.

V usage is TRBV5-6 and J usage is TRBJ2-7; 11 nucleotides align to TRBD2. This CDR3 has 17 residues. J lost 1 base, V lost 4 bases, and 10 bases had no gene match. Germline-derived CDR1 and CDR2 are SGHDT and YYEEEE. The CDR3 region has the DNA TGTGCCAGCAGCCTAAGTACTAGCGGGAGCCGGTCCTACGAGCAGTACTTC. It specifies CASSLSTSGSRSYEQYF.

The chain employs TRBV11-2 and TRBJ2-7; the D is unclear. Germline CDR1 reads SGHAT; CDR2 reads FQNNGV. V gave up 5 bases and J gave up 6 bases, with 17 bases separating them. This CDR3 region has 14 residues. CDR3 nucleotides: TGTGCCAGCAGCCACCGCAGGAGTGAGGCCGAGCAGTACTTC. This codes for CASSHRRSEAEQYF.

The table lists this clone with a few counts. The gene calls are TRBV30 and TRBJ2-1, with TRBD2 identical over 13 bases. The germline V gene encodes CDR1 GTSNPN and CDR2 SVGIG (reference sequence). The junction had 13 bases not matched to a gene; V was cut back by 3 bases and J by 14 bases. This CDR3 has 15 amino acids. This CDR3 reads CAWSTTSGRSMWKFF. In nucleotides, the CDR3 is TGTGCCTGGAGCACGACTAGCGGGAGGTCAATGTGGAAGTTCTTC.

This clone was observed a few times. The chain is built from TRBV29-1 and TRBJ1-3; D gene ambiguous. Germline V gives CDR1 SQVTM, CDR2 ANQGSEA. The CDR3 covers 12 residues. The germline V and J ends were trimmed by 1 base and 4 bases, with 5 bases remaining between them. The CDR3 coding sequence is TGCAGCGTTGAAGGGTCCGGAAACACCATATATTTT. Amino acids: CSVEGSGNTIYF.

This clone was picked up a small number of times. J is TRBJ2-3 and V is TRBV30; 11 bases match TRBD2. The CDR3 length is 16 residues. Germline trimming cut 1 base from V and 2 bases from J; bases unmatched to any gene: 5. Looked up from germline, CDR1 is GTSNPN and CDR2 is SVGIG (reference sequence). The CDR3 nucleotides are TGTGCCTGGAGTGGACTAGCGGGGACCTACACAGATACGCAGTATTTT. This translates into CAWSGLAGTYTDTQYF.

The chain links TRBV21-1 to TRBJ2-7; no DNA check was done on the table's D call, TRBD2. TRBV21-1 is tagged as a pseudogene. This CDR3 is built from 16 residues. CDR3 residues: CASSRETSGMYYEQYF. The CDR3 DNA reads as TGTGCCAGCAGCAGAGAGACTAGCGGGATGTACTACGAGCAGTACTTC.

A few counts support this clone. The gene calls are TRBV29-1 and TRBJ1-1; D is uncertain. This CDR3 comprises 10 residues. The V gene lost 4 bases and the J gene lost 7 bases, with 7 bases spanning the gap. Germline CDR1 reads SQVTM; CDR2 reads ANQGSEA. CDR3 in amino acids: CSVVPVEAFF. The CDR3 bases are TGCAGCGTTGTGCCGGTTGAAGCTTTCTTT.

The chain couples TRBV28 to TRBJ1-2; D call uncertain. With 6 bases removed from V and 8 bases from J, the gap between germline ends came to 16 bases. CDR3 size: 13 residues. Germline loops: CDR1 MDHEN, CDR2 SYDVKM. The CDR3 sequence is CASRFAVTGGYTF. The CDR3 DNA reads as TGTGCCAGCAGGTTCGCCGTGACGGGCGGCTACACCTTC.

The chain couples TRBV27 to TRBJ2-1, with 7 bases identical to TRBD1. The CDR3 consists of 16 residues. Germline trimming cut 5 bases from V and 4 bases from J; bases unmatched to any gene: 11. CDR1 MNHEY and CDR2 SMNVEV come from the germline V gene (reference sequence). The CDR3 here is CASSRPGQIPYNEQFF. The CDR3, as DNA: TGTGCCAGCAGTCGTCCGGGACAGATACCGTACAATGAGCAGTTCTTC.

The chain combines TRBV7-2 with TRBJ1-1; D gene unclear. Germline CDR1 and CDR2: SGHTA and FQGNSA. The V end lost 5 bases, the J end lost 0 bases, and 7 bases lay between the germline ends. The CDR3 runs to 13 residues. CDR3: CASSQQMNTEAFF. The CDR3 DNA reads as TGTGCCAGCAGCCAACAGATGAACACTGAAGCTTTCTTT.

This clone came up a few times. The chain combines TRBV15 with TRBJ2-1; D uncertain. This CDR3 spans 16 amino acids. CDR1 is LNHNV and CDR2 is YYDKDF in the germline V gene (reference sequence). Between the trimmed V and J ends, which lost 0 bases and 4 bases, there was a span of 13 bases. The CDR3 protein is CATSRDASTVYNEQFF. As DNA, the CDR3 is TGTGCCACCAGCAGAGATGCAAGCACCGTATACAATGAGCAGTTCTTC.

This chain uses TRBV30 with TRBJ2-3, with 8 bases lining up with TRBD1. CDR1 and CDR2 (germline): GTSNPN, SVGIG (reference sequence). The CDR3 spans 15 residues. V gave up 0 bases and J gave up 1 base; unmatched junction bases: 3. CDR3 in DNA: TGTGCCTGGAGTGTACAGGGGGTGCGCACAGATACGCAGTATTTT. Its protein is CAWSVQGVRTDTQYF.

This chain links TRBV11-2 with TRBJ2-3, with 10 bases that match TRBD1. The CDR3 is 16 residues long. CDR1 SGHAT and CDR2 FQNNGV come from the germline V gene. Germline trimming cut 3 bases from V and 3 bases from J; bases unmatched to any gene: 6. This chain's CDR3 is CASSLATGGRTDTQYF. As DNA, the CDR3 is TGTGCCAGCAGCTTGGCGACAGGGGGCAGGACAGATACGCAGTATTTT.